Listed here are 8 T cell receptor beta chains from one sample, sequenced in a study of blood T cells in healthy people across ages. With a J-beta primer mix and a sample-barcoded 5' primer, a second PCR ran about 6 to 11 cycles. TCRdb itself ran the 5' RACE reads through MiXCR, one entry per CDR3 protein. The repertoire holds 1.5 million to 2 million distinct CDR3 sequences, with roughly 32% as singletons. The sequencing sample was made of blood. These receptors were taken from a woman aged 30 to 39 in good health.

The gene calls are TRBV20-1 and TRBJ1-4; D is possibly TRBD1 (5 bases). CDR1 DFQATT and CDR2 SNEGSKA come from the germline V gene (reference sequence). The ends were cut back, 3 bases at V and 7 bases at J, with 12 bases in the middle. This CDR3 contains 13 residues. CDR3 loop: CSASRWGGEKLFF. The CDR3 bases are TGCAGTGCTAGCCGCTGGGGCGGTGAAAAACTGTTTTTT.

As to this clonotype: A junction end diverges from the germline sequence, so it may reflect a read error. DNA of the CDR3: TGTGCCAGCTCACCACCGAGGCCCACTGGGGCCAACGCCCTGACTTTC. This sequence encodes CASSPPRPTGANALTF. The V gene is TRBV18, the J gene TRBJ2-6, with a weak D call TRBD1 (5 bases). In germline, CDR1 is KGHSH, CDR2 LQKENI. The CDR3 length is 16 residues.

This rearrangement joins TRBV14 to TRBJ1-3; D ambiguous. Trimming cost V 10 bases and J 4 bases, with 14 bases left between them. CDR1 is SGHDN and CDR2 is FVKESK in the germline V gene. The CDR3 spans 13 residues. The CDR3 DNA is TGTGCCATCGGCCATACGGACGGAAACACCATATATTTT. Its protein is CAIGHTDGNTIYF.

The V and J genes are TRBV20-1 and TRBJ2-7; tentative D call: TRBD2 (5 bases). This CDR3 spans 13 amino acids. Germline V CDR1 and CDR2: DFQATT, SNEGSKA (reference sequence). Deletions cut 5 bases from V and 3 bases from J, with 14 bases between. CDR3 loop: CSAHFSGLYEQYF. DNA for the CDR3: TGCAGTGCTCATTTCAGCGGACTCTACGAGCAGTACTTC.

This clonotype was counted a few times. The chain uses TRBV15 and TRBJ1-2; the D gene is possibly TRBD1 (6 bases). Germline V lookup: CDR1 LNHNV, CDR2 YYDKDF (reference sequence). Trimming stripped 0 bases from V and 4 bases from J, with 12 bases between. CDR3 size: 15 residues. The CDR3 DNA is TGTGCCACCAGCAGAGATCCGCCGGACAGCTATGGCTACACCTTC. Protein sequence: CATSRDPPDSYGYTF.

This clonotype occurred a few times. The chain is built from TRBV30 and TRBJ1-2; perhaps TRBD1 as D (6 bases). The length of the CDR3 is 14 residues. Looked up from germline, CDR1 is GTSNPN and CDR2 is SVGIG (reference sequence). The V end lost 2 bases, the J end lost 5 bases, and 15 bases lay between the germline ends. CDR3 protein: CAWSSGGQGYGYTF. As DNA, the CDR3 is TGTGCCTGGAGTTCCGGGGGGCAGGGGTATGGCTACACCTTC.

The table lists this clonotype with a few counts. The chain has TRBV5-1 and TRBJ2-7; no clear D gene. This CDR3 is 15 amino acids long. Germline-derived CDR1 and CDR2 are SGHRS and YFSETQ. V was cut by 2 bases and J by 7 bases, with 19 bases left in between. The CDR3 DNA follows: TGCGCCAGCAGCTTTACGAGTATCGGGCCTGGGGAGCAGTACTTC. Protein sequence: CASSFTSIGPGEQYF.

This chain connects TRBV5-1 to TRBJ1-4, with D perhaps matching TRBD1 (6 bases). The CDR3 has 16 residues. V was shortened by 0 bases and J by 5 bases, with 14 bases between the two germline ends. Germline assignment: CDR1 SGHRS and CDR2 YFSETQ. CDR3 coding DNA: TGCGCCAGCAGCTTGGAAGTCGCAGGGACAAATGAAAAACTGTTTTTT. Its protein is CASSLEVAGTNEKLFF.